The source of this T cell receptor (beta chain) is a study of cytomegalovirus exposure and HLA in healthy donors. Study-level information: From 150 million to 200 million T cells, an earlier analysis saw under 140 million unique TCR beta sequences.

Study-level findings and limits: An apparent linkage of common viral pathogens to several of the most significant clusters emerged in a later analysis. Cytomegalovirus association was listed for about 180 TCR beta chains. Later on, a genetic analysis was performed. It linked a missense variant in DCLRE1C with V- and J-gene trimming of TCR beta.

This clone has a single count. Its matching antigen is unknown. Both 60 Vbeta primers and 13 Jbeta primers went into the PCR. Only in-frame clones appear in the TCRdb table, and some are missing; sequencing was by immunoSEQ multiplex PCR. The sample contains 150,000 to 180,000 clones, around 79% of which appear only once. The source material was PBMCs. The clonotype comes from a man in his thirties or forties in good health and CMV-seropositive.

The chain's CDR3 is CASSLRQATNTGELFF. CDR3 DNA sequence: TGTGCCAGCAGCCTGCGACAGGCTACGAACACCGGGGAGCTGTTTTTT. The rearrangement joins TRBV4-2 to TRBJ2-2; tentative D call: TRBD1 (6 bases). The germline V gene has CDR1 LGHNA and CDR2 YNFKEQ. V dropped 4 bases and J dropped 0 bases, with 12 bases sitting between them. The CDR3 spans 16 residues.